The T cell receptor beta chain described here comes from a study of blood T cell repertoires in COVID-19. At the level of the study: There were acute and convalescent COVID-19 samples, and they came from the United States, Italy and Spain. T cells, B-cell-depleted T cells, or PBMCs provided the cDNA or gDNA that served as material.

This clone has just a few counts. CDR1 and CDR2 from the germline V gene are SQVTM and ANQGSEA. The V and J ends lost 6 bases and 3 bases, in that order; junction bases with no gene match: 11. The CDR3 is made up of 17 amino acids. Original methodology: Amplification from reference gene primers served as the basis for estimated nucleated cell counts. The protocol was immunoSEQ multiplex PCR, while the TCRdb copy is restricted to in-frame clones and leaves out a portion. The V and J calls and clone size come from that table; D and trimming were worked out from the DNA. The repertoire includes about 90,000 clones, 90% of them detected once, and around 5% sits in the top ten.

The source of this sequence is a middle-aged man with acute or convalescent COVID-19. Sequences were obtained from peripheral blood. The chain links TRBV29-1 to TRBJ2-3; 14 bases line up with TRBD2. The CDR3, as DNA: TGCAGCGTGTCAGGTATCGGGACTAGCGGGAGAACAGATACGCAGTATTTT. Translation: CSVSGIGTSGRTDTQYF.